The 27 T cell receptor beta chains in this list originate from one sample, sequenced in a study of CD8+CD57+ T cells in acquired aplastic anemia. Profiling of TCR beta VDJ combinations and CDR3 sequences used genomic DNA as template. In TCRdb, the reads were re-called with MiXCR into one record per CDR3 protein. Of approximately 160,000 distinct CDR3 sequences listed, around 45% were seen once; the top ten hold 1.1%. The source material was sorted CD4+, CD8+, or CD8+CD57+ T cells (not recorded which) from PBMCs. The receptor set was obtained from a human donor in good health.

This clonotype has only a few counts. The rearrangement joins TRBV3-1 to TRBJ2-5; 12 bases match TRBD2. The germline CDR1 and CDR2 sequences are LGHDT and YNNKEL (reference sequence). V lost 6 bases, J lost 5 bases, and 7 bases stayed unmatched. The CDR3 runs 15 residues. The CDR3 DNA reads TGTGCCAGCAGAGCTAGCGGGGGGGCGGGGGAGACCCAGTACTTC. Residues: CASRASGGAGETQYF.

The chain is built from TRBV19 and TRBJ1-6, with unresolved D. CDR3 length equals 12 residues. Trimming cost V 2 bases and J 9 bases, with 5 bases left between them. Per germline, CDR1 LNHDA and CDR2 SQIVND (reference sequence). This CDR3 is CASSIPRSPLHF. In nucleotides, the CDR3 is TGTGCCAGTAGTATACCTCGTTCACCCCTCCACTTT.

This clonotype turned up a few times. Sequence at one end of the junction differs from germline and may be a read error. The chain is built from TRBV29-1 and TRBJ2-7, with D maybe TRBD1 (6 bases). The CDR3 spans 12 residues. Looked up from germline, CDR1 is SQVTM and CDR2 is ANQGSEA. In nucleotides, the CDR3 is TGCAGAGGTAGCACAGGGTCCTACGAGCGGTACTTC. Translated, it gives CRGSTGSYERYF.

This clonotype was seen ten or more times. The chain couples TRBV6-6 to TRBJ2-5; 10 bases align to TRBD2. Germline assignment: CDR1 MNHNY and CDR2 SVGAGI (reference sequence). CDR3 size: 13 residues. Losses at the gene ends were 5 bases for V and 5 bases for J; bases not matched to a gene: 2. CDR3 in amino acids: CASSRGLAETQYF. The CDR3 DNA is TGTGCCAGCAGTAGGGGACTAGCGGAGACCCAGTACTTC.

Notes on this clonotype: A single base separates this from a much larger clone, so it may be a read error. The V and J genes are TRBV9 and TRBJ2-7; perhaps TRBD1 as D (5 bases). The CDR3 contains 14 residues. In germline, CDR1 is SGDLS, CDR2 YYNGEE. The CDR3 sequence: CASSFRTTAYGQYF. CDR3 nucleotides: TGTGCCAGCAGTTTTAGGACAACAGCCTACGGGCAGTACTTC.

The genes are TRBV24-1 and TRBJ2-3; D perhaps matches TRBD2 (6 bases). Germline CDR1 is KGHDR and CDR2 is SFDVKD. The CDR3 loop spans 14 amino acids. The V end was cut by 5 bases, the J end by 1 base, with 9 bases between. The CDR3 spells CATSVTGGTDTQYF. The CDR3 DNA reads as TGTGCCACCAGTGTAACGGGAGGCACAGATACGCAGTATTTT.

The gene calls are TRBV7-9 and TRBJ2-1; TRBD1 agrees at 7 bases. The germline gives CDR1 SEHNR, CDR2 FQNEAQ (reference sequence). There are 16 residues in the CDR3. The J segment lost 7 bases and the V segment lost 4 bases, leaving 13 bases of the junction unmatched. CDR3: CASSYTGDIMGNEQFF. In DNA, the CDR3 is TGTGCCAGCAGCTATACAGGGGACATTATGGGGAATGAGCAGTTCTTC. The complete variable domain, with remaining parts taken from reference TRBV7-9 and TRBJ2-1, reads DTGVSQNPRHKITKRGQNVTFRCDPISEHNRLYWYRQTLGQGPEFLTYFQNEAQLEKSRLLSDRFSAERPKGSFSTLEIQRTEQGDSAMYLCASSYTGDIMGNEQFFGPGTRLTVL.

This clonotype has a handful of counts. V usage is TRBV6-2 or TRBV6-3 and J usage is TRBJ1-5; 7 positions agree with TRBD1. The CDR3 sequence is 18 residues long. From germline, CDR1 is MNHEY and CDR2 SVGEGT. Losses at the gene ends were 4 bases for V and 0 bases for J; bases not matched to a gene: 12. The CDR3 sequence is CASSSGQKAPYSNQPQHF. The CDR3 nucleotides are TGTGCCAGCAGTTCGGGACAGAAAGCCCCGTATAGCAATCAGCCCCAGCATTTT.

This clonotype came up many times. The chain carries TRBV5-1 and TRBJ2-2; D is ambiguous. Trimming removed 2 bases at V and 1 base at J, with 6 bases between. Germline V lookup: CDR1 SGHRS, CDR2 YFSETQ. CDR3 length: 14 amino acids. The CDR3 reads CASSFNRNTGELFF. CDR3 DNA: TGCGCCAGCAGCTTCAATCGGAACACCGGGGAGCTGTTTTTT.

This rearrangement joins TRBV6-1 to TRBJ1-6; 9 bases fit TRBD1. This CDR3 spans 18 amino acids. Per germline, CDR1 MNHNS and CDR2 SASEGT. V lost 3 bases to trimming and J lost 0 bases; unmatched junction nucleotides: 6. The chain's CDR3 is CASSETGGRSSYNSPLHF. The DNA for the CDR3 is TGTGCCAGCAGTGAGACAGGGGGTAGGAGCTCCTATAATTCACCCCTCCACTTT.

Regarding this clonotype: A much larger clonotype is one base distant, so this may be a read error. CDR3 nucleotides: TGCGCCAGCAGCCGACTAGCGGACCTGTACGATGAGCAGTTCTTC. Its protein product is CASSRLADLYDEQFF. This chain connects TRBV4-3 to TRBJ2-1, with 9 bases lining up with TRBD2. V lost 4 bases and J lost 8; bases outside the gene matches: 9. The CDR3 contains 15 residues. Germline-derived CDR1 and CDR2 are LGHNA and YSLEER.

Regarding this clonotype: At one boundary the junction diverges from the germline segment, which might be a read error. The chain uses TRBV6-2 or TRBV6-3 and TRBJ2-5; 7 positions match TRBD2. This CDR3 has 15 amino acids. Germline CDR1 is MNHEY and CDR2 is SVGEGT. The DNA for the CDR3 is TGTGCCAGCAGTTACTCTGGACTCGGGCGGGAGACCCAGTGCTTC. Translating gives CASSYSGLGRETQCF.

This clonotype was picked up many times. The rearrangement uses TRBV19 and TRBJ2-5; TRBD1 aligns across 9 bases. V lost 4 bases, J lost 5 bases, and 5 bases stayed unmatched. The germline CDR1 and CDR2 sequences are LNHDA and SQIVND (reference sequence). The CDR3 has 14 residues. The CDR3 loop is CASSTDRGWETQYF. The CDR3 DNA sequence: TGTGCCAGTAGTACGGACAGGGGCTGGGAGACCCAGTACTTC.

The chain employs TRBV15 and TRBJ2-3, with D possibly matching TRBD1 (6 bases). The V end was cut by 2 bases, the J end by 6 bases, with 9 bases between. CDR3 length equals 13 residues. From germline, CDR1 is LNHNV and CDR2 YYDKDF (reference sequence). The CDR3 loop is CATSRKGVDTQYF. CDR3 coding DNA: TGTGCCACCAGCAGAAAGGGGGTGGATACGCAGTATTTT.

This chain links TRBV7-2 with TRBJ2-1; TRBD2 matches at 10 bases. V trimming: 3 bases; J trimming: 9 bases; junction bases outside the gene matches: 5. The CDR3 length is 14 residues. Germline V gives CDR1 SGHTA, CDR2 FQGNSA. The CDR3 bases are TGTGCCAGCAGCTTGGAAAGCGGGAGGGCTGAGCAGTTCTTC. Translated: CASSLESGRAEQFF.

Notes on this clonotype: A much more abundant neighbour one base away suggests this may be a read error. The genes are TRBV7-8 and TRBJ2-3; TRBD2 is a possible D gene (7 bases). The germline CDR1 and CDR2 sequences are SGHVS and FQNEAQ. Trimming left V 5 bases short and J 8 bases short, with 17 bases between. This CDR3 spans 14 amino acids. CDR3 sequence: CASSVYGGRGTQYF. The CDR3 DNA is TGTGCCAGCAGCGTATACGGGGGGCGGGGTACGCAGTATTTT. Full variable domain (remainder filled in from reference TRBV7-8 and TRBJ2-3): GAGVSQSPRYKVAKRGQDVALRCDPISGHVSLFWYQQALGQGPEFLTYFQNEAQLDKSGLPSDRFFAERPEGSVSTLKIQRTQQEDSAVYLCASSVYGGRGTQYFGPGTRLTVL.

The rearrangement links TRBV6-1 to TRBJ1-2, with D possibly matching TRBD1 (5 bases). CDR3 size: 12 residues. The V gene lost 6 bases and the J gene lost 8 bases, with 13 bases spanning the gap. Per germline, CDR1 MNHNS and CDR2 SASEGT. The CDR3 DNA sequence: TGTGCCAGCAGCAACGGGGGGTACGGCTACACCTTC. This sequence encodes CASSNGGYGYTF.

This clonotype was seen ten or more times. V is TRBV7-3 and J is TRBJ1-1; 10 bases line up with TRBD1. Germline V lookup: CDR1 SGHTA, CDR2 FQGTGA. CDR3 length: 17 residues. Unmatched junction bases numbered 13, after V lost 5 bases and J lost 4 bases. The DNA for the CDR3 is TGTGCCAGCAGCCCGACAGGGGGCCGTTCAGGTAGCACTGAAGCTTTCTTT. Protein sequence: CASSPTGGRSGSTEAFF.

CDR3 amino acids: CASSGTGSFETQYF. Here the CDR3 DNA reads TGTGCCAGCAGTGGGACAGGGTCCTTTGAGACCCAGTACTTC. This sequence joins TRBV25-1 and TRBJ2-5; 8 bases fit TRBD1. From germline, CDR1 is MGHDK and CDR2 SYGVNS. J lost 5 bases, V lost 4 bases, and 6 bases had no gene match. CDR3 size: 14 residues.

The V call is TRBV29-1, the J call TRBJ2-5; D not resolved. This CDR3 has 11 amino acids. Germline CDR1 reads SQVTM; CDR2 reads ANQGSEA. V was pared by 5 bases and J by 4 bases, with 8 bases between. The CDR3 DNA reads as TGCAGCGTTAAGATGGGAGAGACCCAGTACTTC. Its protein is CSVKMGETQYF.

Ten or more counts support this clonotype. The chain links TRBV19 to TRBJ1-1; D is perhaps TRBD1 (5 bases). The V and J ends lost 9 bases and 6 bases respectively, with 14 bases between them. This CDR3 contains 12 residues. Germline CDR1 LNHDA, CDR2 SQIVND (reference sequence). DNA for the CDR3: TGTGCCAGCGGGGGATTATATGCTGAAGCTTTCTTT. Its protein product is CASGGLYAEAFF.

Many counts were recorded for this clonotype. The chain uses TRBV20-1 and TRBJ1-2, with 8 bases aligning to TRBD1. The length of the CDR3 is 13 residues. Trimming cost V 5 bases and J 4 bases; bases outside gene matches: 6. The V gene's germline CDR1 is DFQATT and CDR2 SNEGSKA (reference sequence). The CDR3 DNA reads TGCAGTGCTTACTCAGGGGGCTTCTATGGCTACACCTTC. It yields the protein CSAYSGGFYGYTF.

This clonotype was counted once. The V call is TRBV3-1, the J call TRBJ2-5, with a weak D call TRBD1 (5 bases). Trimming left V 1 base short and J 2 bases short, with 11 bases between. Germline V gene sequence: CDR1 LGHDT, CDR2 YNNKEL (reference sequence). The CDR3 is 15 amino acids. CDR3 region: CASSQVAGWQETQYF. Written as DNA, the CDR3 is TGTGCCAGCAGCCAAGTCGCAGGGTGGCAAGAGACCCAGTACTTC.

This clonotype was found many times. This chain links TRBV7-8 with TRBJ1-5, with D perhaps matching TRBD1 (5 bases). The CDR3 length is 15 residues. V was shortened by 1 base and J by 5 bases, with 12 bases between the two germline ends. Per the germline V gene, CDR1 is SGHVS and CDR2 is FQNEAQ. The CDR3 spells CASSLVRGIYQPQHF. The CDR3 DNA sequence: TGTGCCAGCAGCTTAGTAAGGGGCATCTATCAGCCCCAGCATTTT.

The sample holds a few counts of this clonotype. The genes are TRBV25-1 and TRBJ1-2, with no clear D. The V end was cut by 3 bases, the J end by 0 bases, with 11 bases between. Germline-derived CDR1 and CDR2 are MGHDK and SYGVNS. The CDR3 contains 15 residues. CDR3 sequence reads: CASSDTGNSNYGYTF. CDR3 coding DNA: TGTGCCAGCAGTGACACCGGGAACTCTAACTATGGCTACACCTTC.

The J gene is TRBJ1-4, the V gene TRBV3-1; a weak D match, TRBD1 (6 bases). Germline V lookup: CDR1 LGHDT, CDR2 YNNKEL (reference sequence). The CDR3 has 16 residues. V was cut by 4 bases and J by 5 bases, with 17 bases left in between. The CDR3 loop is CASSRENRAYNEKLFF. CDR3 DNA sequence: TGTGCCAGCAGCCGAGAAAACAGGGCCTACAATGAAAAACTGTTTTTT.

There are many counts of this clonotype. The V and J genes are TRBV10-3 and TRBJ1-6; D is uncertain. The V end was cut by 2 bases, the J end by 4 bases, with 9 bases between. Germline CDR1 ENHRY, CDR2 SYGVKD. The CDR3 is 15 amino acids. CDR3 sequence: CAISEQAAYNSPLHF. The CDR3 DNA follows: TGTGCCATCAGTGAGCAGGCAGCTTATAATTCACCCCTCCACTTT.